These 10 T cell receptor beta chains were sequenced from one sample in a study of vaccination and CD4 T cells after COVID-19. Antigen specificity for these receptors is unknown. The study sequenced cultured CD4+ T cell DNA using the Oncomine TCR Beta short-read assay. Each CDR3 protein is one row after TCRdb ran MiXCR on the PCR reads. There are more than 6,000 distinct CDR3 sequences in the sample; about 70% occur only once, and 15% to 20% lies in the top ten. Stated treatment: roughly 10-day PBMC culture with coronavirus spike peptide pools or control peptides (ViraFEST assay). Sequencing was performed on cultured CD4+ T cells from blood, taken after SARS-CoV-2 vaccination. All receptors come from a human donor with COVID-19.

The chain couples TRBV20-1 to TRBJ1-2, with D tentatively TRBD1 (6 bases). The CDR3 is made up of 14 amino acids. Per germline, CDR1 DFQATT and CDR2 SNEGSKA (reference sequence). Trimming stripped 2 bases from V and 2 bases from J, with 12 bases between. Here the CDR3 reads CSARLQGPNYGYTF. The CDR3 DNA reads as TGCAGTGCTAGACTCCAGGGGCCAAACTATGGCTACACCTTC.

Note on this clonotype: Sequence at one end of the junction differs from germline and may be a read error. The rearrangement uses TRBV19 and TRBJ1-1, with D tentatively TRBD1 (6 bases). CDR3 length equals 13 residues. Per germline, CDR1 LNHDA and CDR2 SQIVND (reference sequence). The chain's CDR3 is CASSTGAARGFYF. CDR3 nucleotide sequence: TGTGCCAGTAGTACGGGGGCCGCCCGAGGCTTTTACTTT.

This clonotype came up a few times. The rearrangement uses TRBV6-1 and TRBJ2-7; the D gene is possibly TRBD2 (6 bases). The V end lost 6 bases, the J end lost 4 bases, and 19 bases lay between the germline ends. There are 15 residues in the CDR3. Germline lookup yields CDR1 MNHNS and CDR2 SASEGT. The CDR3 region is CASSPPQGGGYEQYF. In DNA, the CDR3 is TGTGCCAGCAGCCCCCCGCAGGGAGGCGGGTACGAGCAGTACTTC.

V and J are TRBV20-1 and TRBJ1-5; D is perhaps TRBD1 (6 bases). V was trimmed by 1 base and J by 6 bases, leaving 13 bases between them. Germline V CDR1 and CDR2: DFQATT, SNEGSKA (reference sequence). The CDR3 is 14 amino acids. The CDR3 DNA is TGCAGTGCTAGAGGGGGGGCAGGGACTCAGCCCCAGCATTTT. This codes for CSARGGAGTQPQHF.

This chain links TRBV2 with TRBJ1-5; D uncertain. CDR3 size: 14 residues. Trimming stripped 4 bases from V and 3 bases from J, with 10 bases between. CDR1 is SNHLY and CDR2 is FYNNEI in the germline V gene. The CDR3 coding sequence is TGTGCCAGCAGTGCGGGAACCTCCAATCAGCCCCAGCATTTT. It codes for CASSAGTSNQPQHF.

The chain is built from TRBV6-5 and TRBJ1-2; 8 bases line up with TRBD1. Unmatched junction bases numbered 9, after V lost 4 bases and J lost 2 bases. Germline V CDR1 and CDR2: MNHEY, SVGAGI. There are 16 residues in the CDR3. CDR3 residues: CASSWTGIEGNYGYTF. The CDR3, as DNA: TGTGCCAGCAGTTGGACAGGGATAGAGGGGAACTATGGCTACACCTTC.

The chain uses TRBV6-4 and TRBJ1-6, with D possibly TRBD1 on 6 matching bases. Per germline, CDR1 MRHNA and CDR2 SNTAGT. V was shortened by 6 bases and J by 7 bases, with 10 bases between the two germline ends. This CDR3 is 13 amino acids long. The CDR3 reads CASSAQGNSPLHF. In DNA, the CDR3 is TGTGCCAGCAGCGCCCAGGGGAATTCACCCCTCCACTTT.

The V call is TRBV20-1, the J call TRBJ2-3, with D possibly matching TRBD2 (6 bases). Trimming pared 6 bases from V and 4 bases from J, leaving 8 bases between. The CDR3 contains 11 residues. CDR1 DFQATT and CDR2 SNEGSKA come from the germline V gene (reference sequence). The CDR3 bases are TGCAGTGCCAAGCGGGCAGATACGCAGTATTTT. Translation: CSAKRADTQYF.

As DNA, the CDR3 is TGTGCCAGCAGTTACAGGACCCGCACTGAAGCTTTCTTT. Protein sequence: CASSYRTRTEAFF. The chain recombines TRBV6-5 with TRBJ1-1; D is unresolved. The length of the CDR3 is 13 residues. The germline gives CDR1 MNHEY, CDR2 SVGAGI. V lost 2 bases to trimming and J lost 4 bases, with 8 bases between them.

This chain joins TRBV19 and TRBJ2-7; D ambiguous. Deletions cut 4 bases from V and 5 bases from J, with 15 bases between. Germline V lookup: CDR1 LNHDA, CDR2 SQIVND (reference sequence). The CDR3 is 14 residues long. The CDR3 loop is CASSKRPLDHEQYF. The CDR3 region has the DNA TGTGCCAGTAGTAAAAGACCCCTAGACCACGAGCAGTACTTC.